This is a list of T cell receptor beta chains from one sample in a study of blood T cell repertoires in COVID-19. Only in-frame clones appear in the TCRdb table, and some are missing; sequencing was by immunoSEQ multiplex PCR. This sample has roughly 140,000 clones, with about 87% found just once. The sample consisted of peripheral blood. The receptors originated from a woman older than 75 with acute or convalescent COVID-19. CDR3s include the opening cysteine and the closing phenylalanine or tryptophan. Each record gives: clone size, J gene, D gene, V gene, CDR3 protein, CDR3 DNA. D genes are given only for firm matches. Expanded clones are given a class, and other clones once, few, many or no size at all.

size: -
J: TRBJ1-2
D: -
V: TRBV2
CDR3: CASRRQAPYGYTF
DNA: TGTGCCAGCCGACGACAGGCCCCCTATGGCTACACCTTC

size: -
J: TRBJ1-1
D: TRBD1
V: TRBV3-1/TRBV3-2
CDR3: CASSQVRGTANTEAFF
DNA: TGTGCCAGCAGCCAAGTCCGCGGGACAGCGAACACTGAAGCTTTCTTT

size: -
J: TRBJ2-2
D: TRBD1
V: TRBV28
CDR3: CASSYPTGNRNTGELFF
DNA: TGTGCCAGCAGTTACCCGACAGGGAACCGGAACACCGGGGAGCTGTTTTTT

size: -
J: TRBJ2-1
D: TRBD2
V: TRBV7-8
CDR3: CASSFGLAGYEQFF
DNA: TGTGCCAGCAGCTTCGGACTAGCGGGATATGAGCAGTTCTTC

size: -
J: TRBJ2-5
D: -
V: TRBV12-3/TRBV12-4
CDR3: CASSISRETQYF
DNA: TGTGCCAGCAGTATATCGCGAGAGACCCAGTACTTC

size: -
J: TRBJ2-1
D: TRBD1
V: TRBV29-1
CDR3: CSAGTGGNEQFF
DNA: TGCAGCGCCGGGACAGGGGGCAATGAGCAGTTCTTC

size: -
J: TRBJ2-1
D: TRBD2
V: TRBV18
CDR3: CASSPGLGLAGVEQFF
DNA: TGTGCCAGCTCACCAGGTCTCGGACTAGCGGGGGTTGAGCAGTTCTTC

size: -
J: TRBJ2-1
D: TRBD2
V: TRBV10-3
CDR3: CAISGTRNEQFF
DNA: TGTGCCATCAGTGGGACTAGAAATGAGCAGTTCTTC

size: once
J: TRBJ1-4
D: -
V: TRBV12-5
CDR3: CASGLVRGANEKLFF
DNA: TGTGCTAGTGGTTTGGTACGGGGAGCTAATGAAAAACTGTTTTTT

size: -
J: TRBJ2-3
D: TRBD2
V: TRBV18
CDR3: CASSPWTRSDTQYF
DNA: TGTGCCAGCTCACCGTGGACTAGGTCAGATACGCAGTATTTT

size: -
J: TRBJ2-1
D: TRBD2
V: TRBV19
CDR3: CASSIGGLAGFLSSYNEQFF
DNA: TGTGCCAGTAGTATAGGAGGACTAGCGGGGTTTTTGAGCTCCTACAATGAGCAGTTCTTC

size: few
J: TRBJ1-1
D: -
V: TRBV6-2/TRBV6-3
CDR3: CASSYPGGVRGSTEAFF
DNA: TGTGCCAGCAGTTACCCGGGAGGAGTACGTGGGAGCACTGAAGCTTTCTTT

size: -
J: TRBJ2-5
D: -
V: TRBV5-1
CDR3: CASSLGAAGFQETQYF
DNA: TGCGCCAGCAGCTTGGGGGCAGCGGGTTTCCAAGAGACCCAGTACTTC

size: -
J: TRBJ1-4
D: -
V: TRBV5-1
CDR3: CASSLESGSLEKLFF
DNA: TGCGCCAGCAGCTTGGAATCCGGGAGTCTGGAAAAACTGTTTTTT

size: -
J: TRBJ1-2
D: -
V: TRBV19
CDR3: CASSIDPGRSNGYTF
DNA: TGTGCCAGTAGTATAGATCCCGGGAGGAGTAATGGCTACACCTTC

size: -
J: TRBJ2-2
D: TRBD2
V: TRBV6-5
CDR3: CASRSGGANTGELFF
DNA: TGTGCCAGCAGAAGCGGGGGGGCGAACACCGGGGAGCTGTTTTTT

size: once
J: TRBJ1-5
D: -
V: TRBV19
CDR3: CASSPVDQPQHF
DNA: TGTGCCAGTAGTCCCGTAGATCAGCCCCAGCATTTT

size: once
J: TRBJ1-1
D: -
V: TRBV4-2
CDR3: CASSQPTVTEAFF
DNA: TGTGCCAGCAGCCAACCAACAGTTACTGAAGCTTTCTTT

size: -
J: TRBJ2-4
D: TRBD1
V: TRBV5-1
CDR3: CASTPGQGNIQYF
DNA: TGCGCCAGCACCCCGGGACAGGGAAACATTCAGTACTTC

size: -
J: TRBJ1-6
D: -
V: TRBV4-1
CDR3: CASSHRTESLHF
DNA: TGCGCCAGCAGCCATCGGACAGAATCCCTCCACTTT

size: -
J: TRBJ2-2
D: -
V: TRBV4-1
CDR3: CASRRQENTGELFF
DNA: TGCGCCAGCAGGAGACAGGAGAACACCGGGGAGCTGTTTTTT

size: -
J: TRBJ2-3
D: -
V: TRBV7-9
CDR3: CASSLFSGDTQYF
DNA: TGTGCCAGCAGCTTATTCAGCGGGGATACGCAGTATTTT

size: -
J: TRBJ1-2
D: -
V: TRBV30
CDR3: CAWSVRRGGYTF
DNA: TGTGCCTGGAGTGTACGAAGAGGGGGCTACACCTTC

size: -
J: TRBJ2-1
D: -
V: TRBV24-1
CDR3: CATSDRRDTHNEQFF
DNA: TGTGCCACCAGTGATCGACGGGACACACACAATGAGCAGTTCTTC

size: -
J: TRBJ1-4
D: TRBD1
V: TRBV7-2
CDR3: CASRTGTGDEKLFF
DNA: TGTGCCAGCAGAACCGGGACAGGGGACGAAAAACTGTTTTTT

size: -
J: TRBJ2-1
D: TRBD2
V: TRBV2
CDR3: CASRTSGPYNEQFF
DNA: TGTGCCAGCAGGACTAGCGGGCCGTACAATGAGCAGTTCTTC

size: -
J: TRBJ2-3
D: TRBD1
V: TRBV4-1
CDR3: CASSQVPAGGTDTQYF
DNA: TGCGCCAGCAGCCAAGTGCCGGCAGGGGGTACAGATACGCAGTATTTT

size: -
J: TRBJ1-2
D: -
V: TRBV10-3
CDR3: CAISDPGREIYRYTF
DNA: TGTGCCATCAGTGACCCGGGCAGGGAAATTTATCGCTACACCTTC

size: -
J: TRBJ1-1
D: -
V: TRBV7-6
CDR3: CASSLGGRVGQKLFF
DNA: TGTGCCAGCAGCCTAGGGGGGCGTGTTGGACAGAAGTTGTTCTTT

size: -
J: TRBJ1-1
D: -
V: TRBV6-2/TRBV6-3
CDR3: CASSYHQLNREAFF
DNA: TGTGCCAGCAGTTACCATCAATTGAACAGAGAAGCTTTCTTT

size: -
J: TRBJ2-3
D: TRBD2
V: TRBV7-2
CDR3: CASSPLAGGPEDTQYF
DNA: TGTGCCAGCAGCCCGCTAGCGGGGGGGCCCGAAGATACGCAGTATTTT

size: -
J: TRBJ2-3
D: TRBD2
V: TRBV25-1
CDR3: CASSRLAGGNTITDTQYF
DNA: TGTGCCAGCAGCCGACTAGCGGGGGGGAATACCATCACAGATACGCAGTATTTT

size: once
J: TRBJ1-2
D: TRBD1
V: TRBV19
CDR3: CASSTLPGQGPPGYGYTF
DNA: TGTGCCAGTAGTACTCTCCCGGGACAGGGACCCCCTGGGTATGGCTACACCTTC

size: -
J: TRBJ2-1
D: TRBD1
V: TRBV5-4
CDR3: CASSETGGGYNEQFF
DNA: TGTGCCAGCAGCGAGACAGGGGGTGGTTACAATGAGCAGTTCTTC

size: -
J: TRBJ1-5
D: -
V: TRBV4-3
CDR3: CASSQDPGGNEHF
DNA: TGCGCCAGCAGCCAAGATCCCGGGGGGAACGAGCATTTT

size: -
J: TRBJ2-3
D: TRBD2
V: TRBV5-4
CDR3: CASSQGLAGSTDTQYF
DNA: TGTGCCAGCAGCCAAGGACTAGCGGGAAGCACAGATACGCAGTATTTT

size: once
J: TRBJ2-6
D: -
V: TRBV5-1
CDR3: CASSGPGSGANVLTF
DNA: TGCGCCAGCAGCGGGCCCGGATCTGGGGCCAACGTCCTGACTTTC

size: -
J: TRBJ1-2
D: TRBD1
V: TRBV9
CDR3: CASSPIPDQGGESYGYTF
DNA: TGTGCCAGCAGCCCAATACCCGACCAGGGGGGCGAGAGCTATGGCTACACCTTC

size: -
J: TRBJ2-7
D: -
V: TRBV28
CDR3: CASSRPTGGAYEQYF
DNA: TGTGCCAGCAGCCGCCCAACAGGGGGGGCCTACGAGCAGTACTTC

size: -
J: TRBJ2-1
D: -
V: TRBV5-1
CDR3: CASSFGGTAGNEQFF
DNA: TGCGCCAGCAGTTTCGGCGGGACAGCAGGAAATGAGCAGTTCTTC

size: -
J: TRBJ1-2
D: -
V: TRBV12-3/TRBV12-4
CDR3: CASSLASNYGYTF
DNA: TGTGCCAGCAGCCTGGCATCTAACTATGGCTACACCTTC